This T cell receptor (beta chain) appears in the sequencing data of a study of shared clonotypes between healthy human individuals. Terminally differentiated effector memory CD45RA+ cells were excluded by CCR7 positive selection of CD45RO-negative cells. Donors included only healthy HIV-negative adults lacking recent acute infections or vaccinations. The CDR3 is made up of 17 amino acids. The V and J ends lost 4 bases and 7 bases, in that order; junction bases with no gene match: 14. The germline V gene encodes CDR1 SEHNR and CDR2 FQNEAQ (reference sequence). Study processing details: Filtering of immunoSEQ junctional sequences could not match full-length read filtering. Repertoires were generated with immunoSEQ multiplex PCR, while TCRdb's copy carries only in-frame clones and drops some. The DNA was the basis for D and trimming; V, J and clone size are from that table. There are about 800,000 clones in the sample; about 96% occur only once, and 0.2% to 0.25% lies in the top ten.

The sequencing input was naive CD8+ T cells sorted from blood. This sequence was found in a man aged 25-45 years in good health. The J gene is TRBJ2-1, the V gene TRBV7-9; 9 bases line up with TRBD2. CDR3 DNA: TGTGCCAGCAGCTCCCCCTTAGCGGGAGTTGCATGGAATGAGCAGTTCTTC. Translation gives CASSSPLAGVAWNEQFF.